The rows below give T cell receptor beta chains drawn from one sample of a study of Ad26.COV2.S vaccination and SARS-CoV-2 variants. TCRdb's copy holds only in-frame clones and misses some; the assay was immunoSEQ multiplex PCR. The sample lists about 350,000 clones; roughly 85% were seen once. The sample consisted of peripheral blood, taken in a trial of Ad26.COV2.S vaccine versus placebo. The receptors originated from a person between 18 and 65 years old who received the Ad26.COV2.S COVID-19 vaccine or a placebo. Both conserved end residues are part of each CDR3. Each record gives: V gene, J gene, clone size, D gene, CDR3 DNA, CDR3 protein. D genes are given only for firm matches. Some rows have no size entry. The others give once, few or many, or a class for an expanded clone.

>TRBV29-1|TRBJ2-7|-|TRBD2
TGCAGCGTCAGCGGGAGGGCCGTTGACGAGCAGTACTTC
CSVSGRAVDEQYF
>TRBV15|TRBJ1-1|many|TRBD1
TGTGCCACCAGCAGCGGACAGGCTGGGGAAGCTTTCTTT
CATSSGQAGEAFF
>TRBV15|TRBJ2-2|-|-
TGTGCCACCAGCAGACCGGGACGGAACGCCGGGGAGCTGTTTTTT
CATSRPGRNAGELFF
>TRBV5-6|TRBJ2-3|-|TRBD2
TGTGCCAGCAGCGCTAGCGGGAGCGCGATAGATACGCAGTATTTT
CASSASGSAIDTQYF
>TRBV2|TRBJ1-1|once|-
TGTGCCAGCCGGGGGAACACTGAAGCTTTCTTT
CASRGNTEAFF
>TRBV19|TRBJ2-3|-|TRBD1
TGTGCCAGTAGATCGGACCGGGACAGTAGCACAGATACGCAGTATTTT
CASRSDRDSSTDTQYF
>TRBV25-1|TRBJ1-1|-|-
TGTGCCAGCAGTGAATCTAGGAACACTGAAGCTTTCTTT
CASSESRNTEAFF
>TRBV5-8|TRBJ2-1|-|TRBD2
TGTGCCAGCAGCTTGTTCGGGGGGGCTTATGAGCAGTTCTTC
CASSLFGGAYEQFF
>TRBV2|TRBJ2-7|-|-
TGTGCCAGCAGAGAGTGGGACGTGGGGAACTACGAGCAGTACTTC
CASREWDVGNYEQYF
>TRBV25-1|TRBJ2-2|-|TRBD2
TGTGCCAGCAGCCCCGGCGGGGGAAGGAACACCGGGGAGCTGTTTTTT
CASSPGGGRNTGELFF
>TRBV5-5|TRBJ1-2|few|-
TGTGCCAGCAGCTTGGCCAGCTATGGCTACACCTTC
CASSLASYGYTF
>TRBV5-4|TRBJ2-7|-|-
TGTGCCAGCAGCTCGGGACGGTCCTTCGAGCAGTACTTC
CASSSGRSFEQYF
>TRBV5-4|TRBJ2-3|few|-
TGTGCCAGCAGCTTGGGGGGGGGCAGAGGAGATACGCAGTATTTT
CASSLGGGRGDTQYF
>TRBV19|TRBJ2-1|-|TRBD1
TGTGCCAGTGCCCAGGGGGACCCAGGCGATTACAATGAGCAGTTCTTC
CASAQGDPGDYNEQFF
>TRBV6-5|TRBJ2-7|-|-
TGTGCCAGCAGCCTAAATCAGGGAAACGAGCAGTACTTC
CASSLNQGNEQYF
>TRBV5-1|TRBJ2-5|-|-
TGCGCCAGCAGCCGCCCCGGAGTTAGCGGACAAGAGACCCAGTACTTC
CASSRPGVSGQETQYF
>TRBV6-1|TRBJ2-1|-|TRBD2
TGTGCCAGCAGTGGGAGCTCTAGCGGCCTAATAAGCAATGAGCAGTTCTTC
CASSGSSSGLISNEQFF
>TRBV7-9|TRBJ2-1|-|TRBD2
TGTGCCAGCAGCCCCCCGGGACTAGCGGGACTCTACAATGAGCAGTTCTTC
CASSPPGLAGLYNEQFF
>TRBV9|TRBJ2-1|-|-
TGTGCCAGCAGCGGGACGGGGAATGAGCAGTTCTTC
CASSGTGNEQFF
>TRBV7-9|TRBJ2-2|-|-
TGTGCCAGCAGGGGACCTGCCGGGGAGCTGTTTTTT
CASRGPAGELFF
>TRBV7-2|TRBJ2-3|once|TRBD2
TGTGCCAGCAGCTACCGGCTCGGGGTTGCGGGAGGCGCAGATACGCAGTATTTT
CASSYRLGVAGGADTQYF
>TRBV4-1|TRBJ2-3|-|TRBD2
TGCGCCAGCAGCCACGCCTTGGCGCGGGAGGGCCGGTCAGATACGCAGTATTTT
CASSHALAREGRSDTQYF
>TRBV10-3|TRBJ2-7|-|TRBD2
TGTGCCATCAGGCCCCAGGGCGGAGCGGGGGGGAGTTACGAGCAGTACTTC
CAIRPQGGAGGSYEQYF
>TRBV5-8|TRBJ1-3|-|-
TGTGCCAGTATAATAGGGATGGTGAGCTCTGGAAACACCATATATTTT
CASIIGMVSSGNTIYF